The rows below give T cell receptor beta chains drawn from one sample of a study of tumor-infiltrating lymphocytes in oesophageal squamous cell carcinoma. TCRdb re-called the PCR reads through MiXCR, storing one row per CDR3 protein. Altogether just under 20,000 distinct CDR3 sequences are present, about 43% being singletons, with the ten largest covering less than 15%. The specimen was normal esophageal tissue next to the tumor. These TCRs come from a male donor with esophageal squamous cell carcinoma. The CDR3 runs from the conserved cysteine through the conserved F or W. A D gene is named only where the DNA matches it firmly. Size is omitted from some rows. Given values are once, few, many or a class for expanded clones.

14	TRBV7-3	TRBD1	TRBJ2-1	few	TGTGCCAGCAGCCCCGACAGGGAGAGACATGAGCAGTTCTTC	CASSPDRERHEQFF
16	TRBV6-1	TRBD1	TRBJ1-2	many	TGTGCCAGCAGTGATCCCCAGGGGGCGCGTAGCTATGGCTACACCTTC	CASSDPQGARSYGYTF
14	TRBV10-3	.	TRBJ1-1	many	TGTGCCATCAGTGACTCGAGGAGGAACACTGAAGCTTTCTTT	CAISDSRRNTEAFF
15	TRBV7-3	.	TRBJ2-3	.	TGTGCCAGCAGCTTAGGGGGGATGGGCACAGATACGCAGTATTTT	CASSLGGMGTDTQYF
15	TRBV24-1	.	TRBJ2-1	many	TGTGCCACCAGTGCCCTGGGGCAAAACAACAATGAGCAGTTCTTC	CATSALGQNNNEQFF
12	TRBV6-1	.	TRBJ1-5	.	TGTGCCAGCCAGGGGAGCAATCAGCCCCAGCATTTT	CASQGSNQPQHF
14	TRBV11-2	.	TRBJ2-5	.	TGTGCCAGCAGCTTAGATTGGGGCCAAGAGACCCAGTACTTC	CASSLDWGQETQYF
13	TRBV19	.	TRBJ2-1	.	TGTGCCAGTAGTATTCGGGCAGGCTACGAGCAGTTCTTC	CASSIRAGYEQFF
16	TRBV15	TRBD2	TRBJ2-1	many	TGTGCCACCAGCAGAGATACTAGCGGGAGCTACAATGAGCAGTTCTTC	CATSRDTSGSYNEQFF
11	TRBV12-3/TRBV12-4	.	TRBJ2-1	.	TGTGCCAGCAGTTTAGCAAATGAGCAGTTCTTC	CASSLANEQFF
13	TRBV19	.	TRBJ2-2	.	TGTGCCAGTGCCGACGCGAACACCGGGGAGCTGTTTTTT	CASADANTGELFF
15	TRBV7-3	.	TRBJ1-2	medium-sized	TGTGCCAGCAGCTCGACAGGCAACAAGATGGGGGGCTACACCTTC	CASSSTGNKMGGYTF
13	TRBV10-3	.	TRBJ2-1	.	TGTGCCATCAGTGTGGACCGGGAGAATGAGCAGTTCTTC	CAISVDRENEQFF
14	TRBV6-1	.	TRBJ1-1	many	TGTGCCAGCAGTGAAAAATGGCAGGGCTCTGAAGCTTTCTTT	CASSEKWQGSEAFF
18	TRBV9	TRBD2	TRBJ2-1	.	TGTGCCAGCAGTGATCCACTCACTAGCGGGAGACCTTACAATGAGCAGTTCTTC	CASSDPLTSGRPYNEQFF
16	TRBV7-9	TRBD2	TRBJ2-5	.	TGTGCCAGCAGCTTATTGGGACTAGCGGGGAAAGAGACCCAGTACTTC	CASSLLGLAGKETQYF
14	TRBV10-3	TRBD1	TRBJ1-2	.	TGTGCCATCAGTGGAGGACAGGGGTTCTATGGCTACACCTTC	CAISGGQGFYGYTF
14	TRBV7-8	.	TRBJ2-5	.	TGTGCCAGCAGCCCAGTGGGCGTACAAGAGACCCAGTACTTC	CASSPVGVQETQYF
14	TRBV15	TRBD1	TRBJ1-2	.	TGTGCCACCAGCAGAAGACAGGGGAACTATGGCTACACCTTC	CATSRRQGNYGYTF
15	TRBV7-6	.	TRBJ1-6	.	TGTGCCAGCAGCCTCAGCCGGGTCGACGATTCACCCCTCCACTTC	CASSLSRVDDSPLHF
15	TRBV4-3	TRBD1	TRBJ2-7	.	TGCGCCAGCAGCCAAGTCCAACAGGGGATCTACGAGCAGTACTTC	CASSQVQQGIYEQYF
15	TRBV27	TRBD1	TRBJ2-1	many	TGTGCCAGCAGTGGCTGGACAGGGGCTACGAATGAGCAGTTCTTC	CASSGWTGATNEQFF
18	TRBV27	.	TRBJ1-2	many	TGTGCCAGCAGTTTAAGACAGGACGTCCTCCTTGGTAACTATGGCTACACCTTC	CASSLRQDVLLGNYGYTF
14	TRBV2	.	TRBJ2-1	many	TGTGCCAGGTCCTCGGCCGGGAGAGGCAATGAGCAGTTCTTC	CARSSAGRGNEQFF
16	TRBV4-1	.	TRBJ1-1	few	TGCGCCAGCAGCCATCCCGCCCGGGGGGGTAAACCTGAAGCTTTCTTT	CASSHPARGGKPEAFF
21	TRBV24-1	.	TRBJ2-1	few	TGTGCCACCAGTGGAAATCAAACAGGGCACCCACCCAACCAACCCTACAATGAGCAGTTCTTC	CATSGNQTGHPPNQPYNEQFF
14	TRBV7-2	.	TRBJ2-1	.	TGTGCCAGCAGCCTAGGGGTTCTGAACACTGAAGATTTCTTC	CASSLGVLNTEDFF
12	TRBV27	.	TRBJ1-1	.	TGTGCCAGCAGCCATTTAGGCGGTGAAGCTTTCTTT	CASSHLGGEAFF
15	TRBV20-1	TRBD2	TRBJ2-7	.	TGCAGTGCTAGCCGGACTAGCGGAGCGACCTACGAGCAGTACTTC	CSASRTSGATYEQYF
14	TRBV28	TRBD2	TRBJ2-2	few	TGTGCCAGCAGTCAGACTAGCGCGGCCGGGGAGCTGTTTTTT	CASSQTSAAGELFF
13	TRBV7-3	.	TRBJ1-1	.	TGTGCCAGCAGCTTATACGGTTACACTGAAGCTTTCTTT	CASSLYGYTEAFF
18	TRBV10-2	TRBD2	TRBJ2-6	.	TGCGCCAGCAGTAGAGGACTAGCGGGGGGAAGTGGGGCCAACGTCCTGACTTTC	CASSRGLAGGSGANVLTF
15	TRBV7-2	.	TRBJ2-6	.	TGTGCCAGCAGCCGTCGTCGGTCTGGGGCCAACGTCCTGACTTTC	CASSRRRSGANVLTF
14	TRBV5-1	TRBD1	TRBJ1-6	many	TGCGCCAGCAGCCTGGGACAGGAGAGTTCACCCCTCCACTTT	CASSLGQESSPLHF
15	TRBV7-3	.	TRBJ2-7	.	TGTGCCAGCAGCTTACACTGGGGCTTGGGCTACGAGCAGTACTTC	CASSLHWGLGYEQYF
17	TRBV9	TRBD2	TRBJ2-1	few	TGTGCCAGCAGCGTAGCAGGCCCTGGGGCTAGCGGCAGTGAGCAGTTCTTC	CASSVAGPGASGSEQFF
15	TRBV12-3/TRBV12-4	.	TRBJ2-1	.	TGTGCCAGCACCAGAGGGAGGGGGTACTACAATGAGCAGTTCTTC	CASTRGRGYYNEQFF
14	TRBV7-6	TRBD2	TRBJ2-3	.	TGTGTCAGCAGTAATGCAGCGGGAGGCTACGAGCAGTATTTT	CVSSNAAGGYEQYF
14	TRBV7-9	.	TRBJ2-3	.	TGTGCCAGCAGCTTCCGGGACAACACAGATACGCAGTATTTT	CASSFRDNTDTQYF
13	TRBV28	.	TRBJ2-1	many	TGTGCCAGCAGACAGGGAGTCTACAATGAGCAGTTCTTC	CASRQGVYNEQFF
15	TRBV7-3	TRBD1	TRBJ2-7	many	TGTGCCAGCAGCTTAAACTGGGGACAGGGAAACGAGCAGTACTTC	CASSLNWGQGNEQYF
12	TRBV7-9	.	TRBJ1-2	many	TGTGCCAGCAGCTTATCGGGTGGCGGCTACACCTTC	CASSLSGGGYTF